The 16 T cell receptor beta chains in this list originate from one sample, sequenced in a study of T cells in localized non-small cell lung cancer. The protocol was immunoSEQ multiplex PCR, while the TCRdb copy is restricted to in-frame clones and leaves out a portion. The table records 75,000 to 80,000 clones, 88% of them present only once. The sequenced sample was peripheral blood, obtained before any cancer treatment. The receptors were sampled from a woman aged 35 to 69 with stage I squamous cell lung carcinoma.

This clone has just a few counts. This chain connects TRBV2 to TRBJ2-1; 13 bases line up with TRBD2. Germline CDR1 reads SNHLY; CDR2 reads FYNNEI. The CDR3 is 16 amino acids. J was trimmed by 7 bases and V by 5 bases; bases with no gene match: 8. The CDR3 DNA follows: TGTGCCAGCAGTCTATTGACTAGCGGGGGGTCTAATGAGCAGTTCTTC. This encodes CASSLLTSGGSNEQFF.

The V call is TRBV2, the J call TRBJ1-2; D is perhaps TRBD1 (6 bases). The germline gives CDR1 SNHLY, CDR2 FYNNEI. The CDR3 runs 16 residues. Trimming left V 1 base short and J 7 bases short, with 19 bases between. The CDR3 here is CASSEVSGSGGRGYTF. CDR3 sequence (DNA): TGTGCCAGCAGTGAAGTGTCGGGGAGCGGGGGCCGTGGCTACACCTTC. Complete variable domain (other parts from reference TRBV2 and TRBJ1-2): EPEVTQTPSHQVTQMGQEVILRCVPISNHLYFYWYRQILGQKVEFLVSFYNNEISEKSEIFDDQFSVERPDGSNFTLKIRSTKLEDSAMYFCASSEVSGSGGRGYTFGSGTRLTVV.

V and J are TRBV5-1 and TRBJ1-1; perhaps TRBD1 as D (5 bases). Between the trimmed V and J ends, which lost 4 bases and 5 bases, there was a span of 18 bases. Germline lookup yields CDR1 SGHRS and CDR2 YFSETQ. The CDR3 loop spans 15 amino acids. The CDR3 sequence is CASSKNGGRGTEAFF. The CDR3 coding sequence is TGCGCCAGCAGCAAGAACGGGGGACGGGGGACTGAAGCTTTCTTT.

The chain recombines TRBV10-3 with TRBJ1-2, with TRBD1 as a possible D gene (6 bases). Trimming took 4 bases from V and 1 from J, leaving 10 bases between them. Germline V gives CDR1 ENHRY, CDR2 SYGVKD. The CDR3 extends over 14 amino acids. This CDR3 reads CAISGQAINYGYTF. The CDR3 DNA is TGTGCCATCAGTGGACAGGCCATTAACTATGGCTACACCTTC.

The DNA of the CDR3 is TGTGCCAGCAGCCCCCGGGTAGGGGTAAACACCGGGGAGCTGTTTTTT. Translating gives CASSPRVGVNTGELFF. V is TRBV5-4 and J is TRBJ2-2, with D perhaps TRBD1 (5 bases). CDR1 is SGHNT and CDR2 is YYREEE in the germline V gene (reference sequence). V was trimmed by 4 bases and J by 2 bases, leaving 15 bases between them. This CDR3 spans 16 amino acids.

The chain recombines TRBV6-6 with TRBJ1-2, with unresolved D. V was cut by 2 bases and J by 2 bases, with 6 bases left in between. There are 13 residues in the CDR3. Germline V gene data show CDR1 as MNHNY and CDR2 as SVGAGI (reference sequence). The CDR3 loop reads CASSYDGNYGYTF. The CDR3 region has the DNA TGTGCCAGCAGTTACGACGGGAACTATGGCTACACCTTC.

The chain is built from TRBV25-1 and TRBJ2-1, with 8 bases aligning to TRBD1. The CDR3 consists of 14 residues. Trimming at V came to 2 bases and at J to 7 bases, leaving 4 bases not matched to a gene. The germline V gene encodes CDR1 MGHDK and CDR2 SYGVNS. In DNA, the CDR3 is TGTGCCAGCAGTGAACCCGACAGGGGTAATGAGCAGTTCTTC. This codes for CASSEPDRGNEQFF.

The DNA for the CDR3 is TGTGCCATCAGTGAGTCGGCAGGGCTGAACACTGAAGCTTTCTTT. This gives the protein CAISESAGLNTEAFF. The genes are TRBV10-3 and TRBJ1-1; weak D call: TRBD1 (5 bases). The CDR3 has 15 residues. Germline CDR1 reads ENHRY; CDR2 reads SYGVKD. Trimming shortened V by 0 bases and J by 0 bases, and 8 bases separated the two germline ends.

V gene TRBV18 combines with J gene TRBJ2-1; D is perhaps TRBD2 (6 bases). This CDR3 has 14 residues. Trimming removed 3 bases from V and 5 bases from J, with 11 bases in between. In germline, CDR1 is KGHSH, CDR2 LQKENI. The CDR3 loop is CASSPGGWDNEQFF. DNA of the CDR3: TGTGCCAGCTCACCGGGGGGATGGGACAATGAGCAGTTCTTC.

Points on this clone: The junction departs from germline at one end; a sequencing error may be responsible. This chain uses TRBV28 with TRBJ1-2; tentatively, D is TRBD1 (6 bases). Germline lookup yields CDR1 MDHEN and CDR2 SYDVKM. CDR3 length: 11 residues. CDR3 sequence (DNA): TGTGCCAGCAGTGACAGGCTGGATGATGACTTC. It is translated as CASSDRLDDDF.

This chain links TRBV6-5 with TRBJ1-2; the D gene is possibly TRBD1 (6 bases). In germline, CDR1 is MNHEY, CDR2 SVGAGI. The CDR3 is made up of 13 amino acids. Trimming removed 6 bases from V and 7 bases from J, with 15 bases in between. The CDR3 reads CASRGAGDRGYTF. The CDR3 region has the DNA TGTGCCAGCAGGGGGGCAGGGGACCGTGGCTACACCTTC.

The gene calls are TRBV28 and TRBJ2-1, with 10 bases that match TRBD1. This CDR3 comprises 15 residues. CDR1 MDHEN and CDR2 SYDVKM come from the germline V gene. Unmatched junction bases numbered 4, after V lost 4 bases and J lost 4 bases. Here the CDR3 DNA reads TGTGCCAGCAGTTGGGACAGGGGTGCGTACAATGAGCAGTTCTTC. This gives the protein CASSWDRGAYNEQFF.

The chain's CDR3 is CAWKPGLNEQFF. The DNA of the CDR3 is TGTGCCTGGAAACCGGGTTTGAATGAGCAGTTCTTC. The chain joins TRBV30 to TRBJ2-1; no definite D call. Germline CDR1 and CDR2: GTSNPN and SVGIG (reference sequence). V lost 4 bases and J 7 bases, leaving 11 bases between the germline ends. The CDR3 length is 12 residues.

V usage is TRBV19 and J usage is TRBJ1-5; a possible D gene is TRBD1 (6 bases). Germline V gives CDR1 LNHDA, CDR2 SQIVND (reference sequence). CDR3 length: 15 residues. Between the trimmed V and J ends, which lost 5 bases and 0 bases, there was a span of 11 bases. In nucleotides, the CDR3 is TGTGCCAGTAGTGTAGGGGGGGATAGCAATCAGCCCCAGCATTTT. Its protein is CASSVGGDSNQPQHF. Full variable domain (outside the CDR3, taken from reference TRBV19 and TRBJ1-5): DGGITQSPKYLFRKEGQNVTLSCEQNLNHDAMYWYRQDPGQGLRLIYYSQIVNDFQKGDIAEGYSVSREKKESFPLTVTSAQKNPTAFYLCASSVGGDSNQPQHFGDGTRLSIL.

The V gene is TRBV29-1, the J gene TRBJ1-2; no clear D gene. Trimming left V 6 bases short and J 6 bases short, with 11 bases between. The CDR3 spans 11 residues. From germline, CDR1 is SQVTM and CDR2 ANQGSEA. CDR3 residues: CSVTSPDGYTF. In nucleotides, the CDR3 is TGCAGCGTGACCTCCCCGGATGGCTACACCTTC.

This clone was seen just once. This rearrangement joins TRBV19 to TRBJ1-1; 10 nucleotides align to TRBD1. V trimming: 6 bases; J trimming: 4 bases; junction bases outside the gene matches: 5. CDR1 is LNHDA and CDR2 is SQIVND in the germline V gene (reference sequence). CDR3 length: 14 amino acids. The CDR3 loop reads CASRTGGASTEAFF. The CDR3 DNA sequence: TGTGCCAGTAGGACAGGGGGCGCGTCCACTGAAGCTTTCTTT.